The rows below give T cell receptor beta chains drawn from one sample of a study of T cell responses to AZD1222 COVID-19 vaccine. Assay: immunoSEQ multiplex PCR; the TCRdb copy retains only in-frame clones and omits some. The sample comprises 95,000 to 100,000 clones, more than 75% of which are singletons, and about 9.4% rests with the top ten. Sequenced material: peripheral blood, taken 28 days after the second AZD1222 dose. Every receptor here comes from an adult who received the AZD1222 COVID-19 vaccine. The CDR3 runs from the conserved cysteine through the conserved F or W. A D gene is named only where the DNA matches it firmly. Where a row states a size, it is once, few, many or the class of an expanded clone; other rows omit it.

TGTGCCACCAGCAGTTCGCGGGGGTTATACAATGAGCAGTTCTTC CATSSSRGLYNEQFF TRBV15 few TRBJ2-1 TRBD2
TGTGCCAGCAGCGCCCTGACTAGCGGGAGAATCAATGAGCAGTTCTTC CASSALTSGRINEQFF TRBV7-3 NA TRBJ2-1 TRBD2
TGTGCCAGCAGCTTAAGTAGGGGTTTTTACACCGGGGAGCTGTTTTTT CASSLSRGFYTGELFF TRBV7-8 NA TRBJ2-2 NA
TGTGCCAGCAGCCAATCCCAGGACAGGGTAACTTCACCCCTCCACTTT CASSQSQDRVTSPLHF TRBV16 NA TRBJ1-6 TRBD1
TGTGCCAGTAGTATGGGGGGTTACACTGAAGCTTTCTTT CASSMGGYTEAFF TRBV19 NA TRBJ1-1 NA
TGTGCCAGTATCGGGGGCGCCCGGTTTGGCTACACCTTC CASIGGARFGYTF TRBV19 few TRBJ1-2 NA
TGCAGCGTTGGGTTCGGCGGAAACACCATATATTTT CSVGFGGNTIYF TRBV29-1 once TRBJ1-3 NA
TGTGCCACCAGTGATTCTCGGACTAGCGGGACGGGGGGAGAGACCCAGTACTTC CATSDSRTSGTGGETQYF TRBV24-1 NA TRBJ2-5 TRBD2
TGTGCCTGGAGTGTACGGGACATTCTCTCACCCCTCCACTTT CAWSVRDILSPLHF TRBV30 NA TRBJ1-6 NA
TGTGCCAGCAGTCCCTACTCTGGGGCCAACGTCCTGACTTTC CASSPYSGANVLTF TRBV2 NA TRBJ2-6 NA
TGCGCCAGCAGCCAAGGTCCCGGGGGGATGGACACTGAAGCTTTCTTT CASSQGPGGMDTEAFF TRBV4-1 NA TRBJ1-1 NA
TGTGCCAGCAGTTACTCGAGTGCGTGGGAGCAGTACTTC CASSYSSAWEQYF TRBV6-5 NA TRBJ2-7 NA
TGTGCCAGCAGCCATAACACAGGGGGTGGCTACACCTTC CASSHNTGGGYTF TRBV3-1/TRBV3-2 NA TRBJ1-2 TRBD1
TGCGCCAGCAGCCAAGTCAGGGTCTCTGGAAACACCATATATTTT CASSQVRVSGNTIYF TRBV4-1 NA TRBJ1-3 NA
TGTGCCAGCAGCTCGACAGGGGGGGAGCAGTACTTC CASSSTGGEQYF TRBV13 NA TRBJ2-7 TRBD1
TGTGCCAGCAGCGCACGAGGAGCTAGCGCCAATGAGCAGTTCTTC CASSARGASANEQFF TRBV7-9 NA TRBJ2-1 NA
TGTGCCACCGAGGGGGGGAACCTCGATGAGCAGTTCTTC CATEGGNLDEQFF TRBV10-3 NA TRBJ2-1 NA
TGTGCCAGCAGCTTGCGTACCAGGGAGTATACTGAAGCTTTCTTT CASSLRTREYTEAFF TRBV5-6 once TRBJ1-1 NA
TGTGCCAGCCAAGGGGCAGACTCCACAACTAATGAAAAACTGTTTTTT CASQGADSTTNEKLFF TRBV18 NA TRBJ1-4 NA
TGTGCCAGCAGGATTCTACGAGACAGAGCCTACGAGCAGTACTTC CASRILRDRAYEQYF TRBV11-2 NA TRBJ2-7 NA
TGTGCCAGCAGCGACTACGGCCGGGGGACTGAAGCTTTCTTT CASSDYGRGTEAFF TRBV5-6 NA TRBJ1-1 NA
TGTGCCAGCAGTTTATCAACCCGGGGGGGGACCTATGAGCAGTTCTTC CASSLSTRGGTYEQFF TRBV27 NA TRBJ2-1 TRBD2
TGTGCCAGCAGCCAGGCCGGGGGCAGCTCCTCTGGGGCCAACGTCCTGACTTTC CASSQAGGSSSGANVLTF TRBV3-1/TRBV3-2 NA TRBJ2-6 NA
TGTGCCAGCAGCTCCCTACTAGCGGGAGTGAGCACAGATACGCAGTATTTT CASSSLLAGVSTDTQYF TRBV7-2 NA TRBJ2-3 TRBD2
TGTGCCAGCTCACCACCAGGGGTGGATGAAAAACTGTTTTTT CASSPPGVDEKLFF TRBV18 NA TRBJ1-4 NA
TGTGCCAGCTCACCCTCCCGGGACAGGGGCTCTGAAGCTTTCTTT CASSPSRDRGSEAFF TRBV18 NA TRBJ1-1 TRBD1
TGTGCCAGCAGCTCCCCGGGACAGGGCTCCTACAATGAGCAGTTCTTC CASSSPGQGSYNEQFF TRBV27 NA TRBJ2-1 TRBD1
TGTGCCAGCAGCGAGAGCCTAGCGGGAGGTGAGACCCAGTACTTC CASSESLAGGETQYF TRBV9 NA TRBJ2-5 TRBD2
TGTGCCAGCAGCTTATCGGGGACTAGCGGTGACACCGGGGAGCTGTTTTTT CASSLSGTSGDTGELFF TRBV7-8 NA TRBJ2-2 TRBD2
TGCGCCAGCGGCATAGCGGGGGGGCCCCCCGGGGAGCTGTTTTTT CASGIAGGPPGELFF TRBV4-1 NA TRBJ2-2 TRBD2
TGTGCCAGCAGCCCCCGAGGTGGCTCTACTGAAGCTTTCTTT CASSPRGGSTEAFF TRBV7-9 NA TRBJ1-1 NA
TGCGCCAGCAGCTGGGGTACACAAGACTACAATGAGCAGTTCTTC CASSWGTQDYNEQFF TRBV5-1 once TRBJ2-1 NA
TGTGCCAGCCGCGACAGGGCTTTTGGCTACACCTTC CASRDRAFGYTF TRBV27 NA TRBJ1-2 TRBD1
TGTGCCAGCGGGGACTTCCACGAGCAGTATTTT CASGDFHEQYF TRBV12-3/TRBV12-4 NA TRBJ2-3 NA
TGCAGCGTCTCAGGTGGGGGGACTAACTATGGCTACACCTTC CSVSGGGTNYGYTF TRBV29-1 NA TRBJ1-2 NA
TGTGCCAGCAGCGACAGACAGGGACCAGCTAACTATGGCTACACCTTC CASSDRQGPANYGYTF TRBV7-9 NA TRBJ1-2 TRBD1
TGTGCCAGCAGCCCACACCCCGAGACCCAGTACTTC CASSPHPETQYF TRBV12-3/TRBV12-4 NA TRBJ2-5 NA
TGTGCCAGCAGTTTATCCCGAAGAGATGAGCAGTTCTTC CASSLSRRDEQFF TRBV27 NA TRBJ2-1 NA
TGTGCCAGCACCCTGATGGGGGTAGCGGGACTTTATACGCAGTATTTT CASTLMGVAGLYTQYF TRBV2 NA TRBJ2-3 TRBD2
TGTGCCAGCAGCCCACGGGACAGGGGTCGGGACGAGCAGTACTTC CASSPRDRGRDEQYF TRBV9 once TRBJ2-7 TRBD1
TGTGCCAGCAGCGTAGCGGCAACAGATACGCAGTATTTT CASSVAATDTQYF TRBV9 NA TRBJ2-3 NA
TGTGCCAGCAGCCTCCCGGGACAGGGGGCGTACAATGGCTACACCTTC CASSLPGQGAYNGYTF TRBV7-2 NA TRBJ1-2 TRBD1
TGTGCCAGCCGACTAGCGGGGTCTTCCTACGAGCAGTACTTC CASRLAGSSYEQYF TRBV2 NA TRBJ2-7 TRBD2
TGTGCCAGCTCGCCCCCCCTACGGGCAGGGACAAATCCTTACGGGGCTGGAAACACCATATATTTT CASSPPLRAGTNPYGAGNTIYF TRBV18 NA TRBJ1-3 NA
TGTGCCACCAGTGACCCCGGCAGCTCGAGGGAAGATACGCAGTATTTT CATSDPGSSREDTQYF TRBV24-1 NA TRBJ2-3 NA
TGTGCCAGCAGTTTGGTAGTGAACACTGAAGCTTTCTTT CASSLVVNTEAFF TRBV12-3/TRBV12-4 NA TRBJ1-1 NA
TGTGCCAGCCCCTCCGCCAGGCAAACTTACGAGCAGTACTTC CASPSARQTYEQYF TRBV7-3 NA TRBJ2-7 NA
TGCGCCAGCAGCCAAGCGGTTACGTCCTACAATGAGCAGTTCTTC CASSQAVTSYNEQFF TRBV4-1 NA TRBJ2-1 NA
TGTGCCAGCAGCTTAGAAGTCCCTGAAGCTTTCTTT CASSLEVPEAFF TRBV7-9 NA TRBJ1-1 NA
TGTGCCAGCAGTCCGTACGACAGGGGAAGGAGGCGCACCGGGGAGCTGTTTTTT CASSPYDRGRRRTGELFF TRBV6-6 NA TRBJ2-2 TRBD1
TGCAGCGTTGATGGGGGGTGGCCCGGGGACATTCAGTACTTC CSVDGGWPGDIQYF TRBV29-1 NA TRBJ2-4 NA
TGTGCCAGCAGCGTGTCGGTAGAAGCTTTCTTT CASSVSVEAFF TRBV7-9 NA TRBJ1-1 NA
TGTGCCAGCAGCTTAGTGCCGGGAGCGGAGCAGTACTTC CASSLVPGAEQYF TRBV7-9 NA TRBJ2-7 NA
TGTGCCAGCAGCCACACTCGGGACGGAGGTCTCAGCTACACCTTC CASSHTRDGGLSYTF TRBV3-1/TRBV3-2 NA TRBJ1-2 NA
TGTGCCAGCTCCGAGTTGACAGGGTCGGGCGAGCAGTACTTC CASSELTGSGEQYF TRBV18 NA TRBJ2-7 TRBD1
TGTGCCAGCAGTGCGGGGGACTCCTACAATGAGCAGTTCTTC CASSAGDSYNEQFF TRBV6-2/TRBV6-3 medium-sized TRBJ2-1 TRBD2